Presented here are 14 T cell receptor beta chains from one specimen sequenced in a study of T-cell memory formation after mild COVID-19. Each CDR3 protein is one row after TCRdb ran MiXCR on the 5' RACE reads. The repertoire holds about 470,000 distinct CDR3 sequences, with approximately 25% as singletons. Specimen: PBMCs or a T cell subset sorted from them (not recorded which). The receptors were sampled from an adult woman who had mild COVID-19 (a few samples of this study predate the infection). Cell type and time point are not known.

The chain employs TRBV6-6 and TRBJ1-2; possible D gene TRBD1, 5 bases. This CDR3 spans 15 amino acids. Germline values: CDR1 MNHNY, CDR2 SVGAGI (reference sequence). The germline V and J ends were trimmed by 7 bases and 3 bases, with 18 bases remaining between them. CDR3 region: CASNTMGPGDYGYTF. The CDR3 DNA is TGTGCCAGCAATACGATGGGGCCCGGGGACTATGGCTACACCTTC.

This clonotype was detected a few times. The rearrangement links TRBV7-2 to TRBJ2-3; D may be TRBD1 or TRBD2 (5 bases each). Germline V gene lookup returns CDR1 SGHTA and CDR2 FQGNSA. The CDR3 contains 16 residues. The V gene lost 5 bases and the J gene lost 0 bases, with 15 bases spanning the gap. This chain's CDR3 is CASSRSRGASTDTQYF. The DNA for the CDR3 is TGTGCCAGCAGCCGATCGAGAGGGGCGAGCACAGATACGCAGTATTTT.

The rearrangement uses TRBV20-1 and TRBJ2-3; perhaps D is TRBD1 or TRBD2 (5 bases each). The CDR3 is 15 amino acids. Germline V lookup: CDR1 DFQATT, CDR2 SNEGSKA (reference sequence). Trimming took 3 bases from V and 0 from J, leaving 13 bases between them. This CDR3 reads CSASVGTASTDTQYF. The CDR3, as DNA: TGCAGTGCTAGCGTTGGGACCGCAAGCACAGATACGCAGTATTTT.

The chain carries TRBV19 and TRBJ1-6; D is uncertain. The CDR3 length is 14 residues. The V gene's germline CDR1 is LNHDA and CDR2 SQIVND (reference sequence). V dropped 6 bases and J dropped 0 bases, with 6 bases sitting between them. Written as DNA, the CDR3 is TGTGCCAGTAGGCACAGCTCCTATAATTCACCCCTCCACTTT. Encoded protein: CASRHSSYNSPLHF.

This chain joins TRBV12-3 or TRBV12-4 and TRBJ2-7, with D hard to call. With 2 bases removed from V and 4 bases from J, the gap between germline ends came to 12 bases. The CDR3 is 14 residues long. CDR3 coding DNA: TGTGCCAGCAGTTTACAAGGGTGGAGTTACGAGCAGTACTTC. The encoded protein is CASSLQGWSYEQYF.

This clonotype was detected only a few times. The V call is TRBV5-6, the J call TRBJ2-1; D not resolved. The ends were cut back, 0 bases at V and 0 bases at J, with 7 bases in the middle. The germline V gene encodes CDR1 SGHDT and CDR2 YYEEEE. The CDR3 consists of 15 residues. This CDR3 reads CASSLDHSSYNEQFF. CDR3 coding DNA: TGTGCCAGCAGCTTGGATCACAGCTCCTACAATGAGCAGTTCTTC.

The V call is TRBV5-1, the J call TRBJ1-2; 8 bases fit TRBD1. The ends lost 5 bases at V and 6 bases at J; junction bases unmatched: 9. CDR1 is SGHRS and CDR2 is YFSETQ in the germline V gene. The CDR3 runs to 14 residues. CDR3 nucleotides: TGCGCCAGCAGACCCATCTTGACAGGGGATGGCTACACCTTC. Translation: CASRPILTGDGYTF.

This clonotype has more than one count but fewer than ten. V is TRBV11-3 and J is TRBJ2-3; 14 positions agree with TRBD2. Germline-derived CDR1 and CDR2 are SGHNT and YENEEA. The V segment lost 3 bases and the J segment 6 bases; nucleotides outside the gene matches: 8. The CDR3 is 17 amino acids. CDR3: CASSFETSGRAKDTQYF. In DNA form, the CDR3 reads TGTGCCAGCAGCTTCGAGACTAGCGGGAGGGCCAAGGATACGCAGTATTTT.

A single count supports this clonotype. The CDR3 does not end in the conserved phenylalanine or tryptophan, so this is likely a read error. V and J are TRBV6-4 and TRBJ2-7, with 12 bases lining up with TRBD2. The V gene's germline CDR1 is MRHNA and CDR2 SNTAGT. The CDR3 loop spans 17 amino acids. V lost 0 bases and J lost 2; bases outside the gene matches: 5. The CDR3 here is CASSDSLTSGSTYEQYL. Here the CDR3 DNA reads TGTGCCAGCAGTGACTCTTTGACTAGCGGGAGTACCTACGAGCAGTACTTG.

This clonotype was observed a few times. The V gene is TRBV24-1, the J gene TRBJ2-5; D tentatively reads TRBD1 or TRBD2 (6 bases each). Germline V gene data show CDR1 as KGHDR and CDR2 as SFDVKD. The CDR3 consists of 16 residues. Trimming took off 4 bases at V and 4 bases at J, with 18 bases between the two ends. The CDR3 DNA reads TGTGCCACCAGTGACGCCCTCGGGGGCAGGGGAGAGACCCAGTACTTC. Encoded protein: CATSDALGGRGETQYF.

The gene calls are TRBV5-1 and TRBJ1-1; 7 bases are a match to TRBD1. CDR3 length: 15 amino acids. Unmatched junction bases numbered 9, after V lost 3 bases and J lost 4 bases. CDR1 is SGHRS and CDR2 is YFSETQ in the germline V gene. The CDR3 nucleotides are TGCGCCAGCAGCTCGAGACAGGGCGTCTTCACTGAAGCTTTCTTT. Translating gives CASSSRQGVFTEAFF.

The chain carries TRBV4-2 and TRBJ2-7, with TRBD1 as a possible D gene (6 bases). Germline loops: CDR1 LGHNA, CDR2 YNFKEQ. Between the trimmed V and J ends, which lost 5 bases and 5 bases, there was a span of 16 bases. The CDR3 runs to 14 residues. As DNA, the CDR3 is TGTGCCAGCAGCGAGGGGCAGGGGATGAACGAGCAGTACTTC. This encodes CASSEGQGMNEQYF.

The sample holds a few counts of this clonotype. This chain uses TRBV4-3 with TRBJ2-7; no firm D call. The V gene lost 1 base and the J gene lost 0 bases, with 13 bases spanning the gap. CDR3 length: 16 amino acids. Per the germline V gene, CDR1 is LGHNA and CDR2 is YSLEER. CDR3 sequence (DNA): TGCGCCAGCAGCCAAGTCTACGGATTTAGCTCCTACGAGCAGTACTTC. It translates to CASSQVYGFSSYEQYF.

This clonotype was picked up a small number of times. The J gene is TRBJ2-3, the V gene TRBV4-1; 13 bases are shared with TRBD2. CDR1 is MGHRA, CDR2 YSYEKL, per germline. The CDR3 sequence is 18 residues long. The junction had 7 bases not matched to a gene; V was cut back by 1 base and J by 3 bases. As DNA, the CDR3 is TGCGCCAGCAGCCAAGGACTAGCGGGGGGCCCAGGGACAGATACGCAGTATTTT. Its translation: CASSQGLAGGPGTDTQYF.